The TCR beta chain described here comes from a study of control samples from healthy donors and cancer patients. The table came from immunoSEQ multiplex PCR; TCRdb's copy has only in-frame clones and leaves some out. There are about 130,000 clones in the sample; more than 75% occur only once, and 1.5% to 2% lies in the top ten. CDR1 is GTSNPN and CDR2 is SVGIG in the germline V gene (reference sequence). The CDR3 is 14 residues long. The V gene lost 4 bases and the J gene lost 5 bases, with 17 bases spanning the gap. The sample consisted of blood. The sequence derives from a young man in good health. The gene calls are TRBV30 and TRBJ2-5, with D possibly called TRBD1 or TRBD2 (5 bases each). CDR3 residues: CAWTLGVNGETQYF. Written as DNA, the CDR3 is TGTGCCTGGACCCTGGGGGTTAATGGGGAGACCCAGTACTTC.